This T cell receptor beta chain comes out of a study of control samples from healthy donors and cancer patients. Produced via immunoSEQ multiplex PCR; TCRdb's table is partial and in-frame only. The table lists tens of thousands of clones, approximately 93% of them singletons, with around 1.3% in the top ten. CDR1 SGHNT and CDR2 YENEEA come from the germline V gene. V was pared by 2 bases and J by 2 bases, with 13 bases between. The CDR3 loop spans 16 amino acids. This clonotype originated in a middle-aged woman with lung cancer. The material sequenced was PBMCs. The chain links TRBV11-3 to TRBJ2-4; D is perhaps TRBD2 (7 bases). The CDR3 region is CASSLTGGAPKNIQYF. In nucleotides, the CDR3 is TGTGCCAGCAGCTTAACGGGGGGCGCTCCCAAAAACATTCAGTACTTC.